The clone carrying this T cell receptor beta chain has just a few counts. This sample was taken from a study of cytotoxic CD8 clonotypes in ibrutinib-treated CLL. Study-wide background: The samples contained roughly 240,000 productive templates on average. They also contained an average of about 94,000 productive rearrangements.

The V end lost 2 bases, the J end lost 8 bases, and 10 bases lay between the germline ends. Germline CDR1 and CDR2: SGHRS and YFSETQ. This CDR3 has 13 amino acids. The table came from immunoSEQ multiplex PCR; TCRdb's copy has only in-frame clones and leaves some out. The data show over 120,000 clones, roughly three quarters seen once. The sequence was collected from a human donor with chronic lymphocytic leukemia. The V and J genes are TRBV5-1 and TRBJ2-2, with D possibly TRBD2 on 5 matching bases. This specimen was PBMCs, taken after 24 months of ibrutinib treatment. The CDR3 DNA follows: TGCGCCAGCAGCTTCGCCCCGGGAGGGGAGCTGTTTTTT. Translation: CASSFAPGGELFF.